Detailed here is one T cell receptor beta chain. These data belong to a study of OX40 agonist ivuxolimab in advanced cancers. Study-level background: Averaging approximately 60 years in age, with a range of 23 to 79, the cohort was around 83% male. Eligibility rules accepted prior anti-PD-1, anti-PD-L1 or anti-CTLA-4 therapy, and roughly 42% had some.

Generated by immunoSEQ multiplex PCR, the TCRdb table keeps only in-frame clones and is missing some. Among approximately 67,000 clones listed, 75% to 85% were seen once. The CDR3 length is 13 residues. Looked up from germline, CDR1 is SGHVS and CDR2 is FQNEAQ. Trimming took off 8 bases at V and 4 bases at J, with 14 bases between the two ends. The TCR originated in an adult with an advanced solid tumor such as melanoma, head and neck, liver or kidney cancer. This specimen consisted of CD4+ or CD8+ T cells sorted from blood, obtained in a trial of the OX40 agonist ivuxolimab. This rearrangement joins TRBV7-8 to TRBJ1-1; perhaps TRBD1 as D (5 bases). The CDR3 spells CASSMTVRTEAFF. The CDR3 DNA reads TGTGCCAGCTCCATGACAGTCCGCACTGAAGCTTTCTTT.